This TCR beta chain was recovered during a study of blood T cell repertoires in COVID-19. The CDR3 spans 13 residues. Germline V CDR1 and CDR2: MDHEN, SYDVKM. The V gene lost 8 bases and the J gene lost 6 bases, with 14 bases spanning the gap. The protocol was immunoSEQ multiplex PCR, while the TCRdb copy is restricted to in-frame clones and leaves out a portion. The repertoire holds around 200,000 clones, with more than 75% as singletons. This clone has a single count. Sequenced material: peripheral blood. This TCR was recovered from a man aged 55 to 69 who had recovered from COVID-19. The genes are TRBV28 and TRBJ2-1; D unresolved. Written as DNA, the CDR3 is TGTGCCAGCCTGTTCACTGCTCGCAATGAGCAGTTCTTC. Its translation: CASLFTARNEQFF.